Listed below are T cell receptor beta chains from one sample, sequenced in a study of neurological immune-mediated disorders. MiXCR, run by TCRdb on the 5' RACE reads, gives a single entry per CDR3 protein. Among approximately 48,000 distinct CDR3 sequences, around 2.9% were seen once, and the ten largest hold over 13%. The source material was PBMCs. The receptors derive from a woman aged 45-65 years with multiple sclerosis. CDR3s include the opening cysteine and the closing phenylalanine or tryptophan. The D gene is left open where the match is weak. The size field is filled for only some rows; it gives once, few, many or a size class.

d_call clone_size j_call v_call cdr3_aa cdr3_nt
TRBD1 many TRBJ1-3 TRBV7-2 CASRYQGAGNTIYF TGTGCCAGCAGATATCAGGGGGCAGGAAACACCATATATTTT
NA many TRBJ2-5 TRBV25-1 CASSDNREETQYF TGTGCCAGCAGTGATAACAGGGAAGAGACCCAGTACTTC
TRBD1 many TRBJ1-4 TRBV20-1 CSARTGGTNEKLFF TGCAGTGCTAGGACAGGGGGAACTAATGAAAAACTGTTTTTT
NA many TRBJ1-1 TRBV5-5 CASSLKSDTEAFF TGTGCCAGCAGCTTAAAGTCCGACACTGAAGCTTTCTTT
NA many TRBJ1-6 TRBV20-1 CSAIRGQYNSPLHF TGCAGTGCCATTCGGGGACAATATAATTCACCCCTCCACTTT
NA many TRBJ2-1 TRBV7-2 CASSLGADRAYNEQFF TGTGCCAGCAGCTTAGGGGCGGACCGTGCCTACAATGAGCAGTTCTTC
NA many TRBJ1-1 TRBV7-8 CASSSLGRPGAFF TGTGCCAGCAGCTCATTGGGACGGCCCGGAGCTTTCTTT
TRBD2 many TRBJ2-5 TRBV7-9 CAIKPGLAMQETQYF TGTGCCATCAAACCGGGACTAGCCATGCAAGAGACCCAGTACTTC
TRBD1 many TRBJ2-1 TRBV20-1 CSAGDRTYNEQFF TGCAGTGCGGGGGACAGGACCTACAATGAGCAGTTCTTC
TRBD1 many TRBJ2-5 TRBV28 CASSRSRGQDGETQYF TGTGCCAGCAGTCGGTCCCGGGGACAGGACGGAGAGACCCAGTACTTC
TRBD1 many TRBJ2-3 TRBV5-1 CASSQGQGTDTQYF TGCGCCAGCAGCCAAGGACAGGGAACAGATACGCAGTATTTT
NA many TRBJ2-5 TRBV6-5 CASRSSWETQYF TGTGCCAGCAGATCCTCCTGGGAGACCCAGTACTTC
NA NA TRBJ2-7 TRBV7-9 CASSPDGSHRPSYEQYF TGTGCCAGCAGCCCCGATGGATCACACAGGCCCTCCTACGAGCAGTACTTC
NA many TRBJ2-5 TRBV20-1 CSAPQRGQETQYF TGCAGTGCTCCGCAGAGGGGCCAAGAGACCCAGTACTTC
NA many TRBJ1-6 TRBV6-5 CASSRPGPYNSPLHF TGTGCCAGCAGTCGACCGGGCCCTTATAATTCACCCCTCCACTTT
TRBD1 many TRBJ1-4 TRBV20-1 CSAPREGQGLFF TGCAGTGCCCCTAGGGAGGGACAGGGACTGTTTTTT
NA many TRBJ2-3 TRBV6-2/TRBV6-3 CASSYPRGGGVDTQYF TGTGCCAGCAGTTACCCCAGAGGAGGGGGTGTAGATACGCAGTATTTT
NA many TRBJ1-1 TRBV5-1 CASSLETGSGTEAFF TGCGCCAGCAGCTTGGAGACCGGGTCTGGCACTGAAGCTTTCTTT
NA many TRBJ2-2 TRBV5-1 CASSLGGVNTGELFF TGCGCCAGCAGCTTGGGCGGGGTGAACACCGGGGAGCTGTTTTTT
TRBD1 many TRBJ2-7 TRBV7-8 CASSSRGTGGYEQYF TGTGCCAGCAGCTCAAGGGGAACAGGGGGTTACGAGCAGTACTTC
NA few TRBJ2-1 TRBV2 CASSDRGGQFF TGTGCCAGCAGTGATAGAGGGGGGCAGTTCTTC
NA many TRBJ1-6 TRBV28 CASRTPGTGIGGSPLHF TGTGCCAGCAGAACCCCCGGGACGGGCATCGGAGGGTCACCCCTCCACTTT
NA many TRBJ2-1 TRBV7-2 CASSLSNYIGNEQFF TGTGCCAGCAGCTTATCGAACTACATAGGCAATGAGCAGTTCTTC
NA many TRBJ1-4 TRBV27 CASKSYRDSAEKLFF TGTGCCAGTAAATCTTATAGGGATTCCGCGGAAAAACTGTTTTTT
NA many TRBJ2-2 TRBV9 CASTLSGRPGELFF TGTGCCAGCACCCTTAGCGGCAGACCCGGGGAGCTGTTTTTT
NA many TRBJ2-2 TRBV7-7 CASSPSGVGTGELFF TGTGCCAGCAGCCCCAGTGGGGTAGGCACCGGGGAGCTGTTTTTT
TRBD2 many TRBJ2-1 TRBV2 CASSEQAGGRNEQFF TGTGCCAGCAGTGAACAGGCGGGGGGGCGCAATGAGCAGTTCTTC
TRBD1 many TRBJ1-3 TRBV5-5 CASSLGTGPGNTIYF TGTGCCAGCAGCTTAGGGACAGGGCCTGGAAACACCATATATTTT
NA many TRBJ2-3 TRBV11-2 CASSTLPGRERADTQYF TGTGCCAGCAGCACCCTCCCCGGCAGGGAGCGCGCAGATACGCAGTATTTT
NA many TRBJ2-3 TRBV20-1 CSANAIGGGTDTQYF TGCAGTGCCAACGCCATAGGGGGGGGTACAGATACGCAGTATTTT
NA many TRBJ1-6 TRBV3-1 CASSQGTAYSPLHF TGTGCCAGCAGCCAAGGGACAGCTTATTCACCCCTCCACTTT
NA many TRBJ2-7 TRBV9 CASSRGPGTPHYEQYF TGTGCCAGCAGCAGGGGCCCCGGGACCCCCCATTACGAGCAGTACTTC
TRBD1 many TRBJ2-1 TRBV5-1 CASSTGTGAGNEQFF TGCGCCAGCAGCACCGGGACAGGGGCAGGTAATGAGCAGTTCTTC
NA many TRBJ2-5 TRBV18 CASSPSLVAQETQYF TGTGCCAGCTCACCAAGTCTAGTCGCCCAAGAGACCCAGTACTTC
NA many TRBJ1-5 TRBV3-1 CASSRLSGQPQHF TGTGCCAGCAGCCGCCTCTCAGGTCAGCCCCAGCATTTT
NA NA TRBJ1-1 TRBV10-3 CAIMVAEGSTEAFF TGTGCCATCATGGTGGCAGAAGGGAGCACTGAAGCTTTCTTT
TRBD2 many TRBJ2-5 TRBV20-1 CSARGREGRETQYF TGCAGTGCTAGAGGGCGGGAGGGCCGAGAGACCCAGTACTTC